This T cell receptor beta chain came from a study of blood T cell repertoires in COVID-19. Overall study: Collection of acute and convalescent COVID-19 samples took place in the United States, Italy and Spain. The analysed material was cDNA or gDNA that came from T cells, B-cell-depleted T cells, or PBMCs.

Per the original data handling: Reference gene primers were amplified, and this amplification served to estimate nucleated cell counts. Method: immunoSEQ multiplex PCR; TCRdb's copy keeps in-frame clones and lacks some. V, J and clone size are those of that table, while D and trimming were read from the DNA. Of tens of thousands of clones listed, approximately 80% are singletons. The germline V gene has CDR1 SGHKS and CDR2 YYEKEE (reference sequence). The CDR3 length is 16 residues. The ends were cut back, 0 bases at V and 4 bases at J, with 15 bases in the middle. The sequence was collected from an elderly man with active or convalescent COVID-19. The chain employs TRBV5-5 and TRBJ2-3; the D gene is possibly TRBD2 (5 bases). Sequencing was carried out using peripheral blood. Written as DNA, the CDR3 is TGTGCCAGCAGCTTGGTGCCGCTAGCCGCGGCAGATACGCAGTATTTT. It translates to CASSLVPLAAADTQYF.